This T cell receptor beta chain came from a study of identical twins. Study results and caveats: The authors noted that invariant MAIT and iNKT cells could partly confound zero-insertion analyses.

Of note for this clonotype: The antigen is not known.

Germline CDR1 is DFQATT and CDR2 is SNEGSKA (reference sequence). The CDR3 loop spans 15 amino acids. Each CDR3 protein gets one entry after TCRdb re-called the 5' RACE reads with MiXCR. The sample consists of around 1.7 million distinct CDR3 sequences, less than 40% of them appearing once. This sequence joins TRBV20-1 and TRBJ2-1; D remains ambiguous. The J call may be incorrect, as the DNA end agrees better with TRBJ2-7. Sequencing input: cord blood. This receptor was identified in a newborn girl in good health. CDR3 DNA sequence: TGCAGTGCTAGAGATAGTTACAGCTCCTACAATGAGCAGTACTTC. It specifies CSARDSYSSYNEQYF.